In its sample, the clone carrying this TCR beta chain was seen a few times. The entry originates in a study of blood T cell repertoires in COVID-19. Study summary: The origin of the acute and convalescent COVID-19 samples was the United States, Italy and Spain. The analysed material was cDNA or gDNA that came from T cells, B-cell-depleted T cells, or PBMCs.

Per the germline V gene, CDR1 is GTSNPN and CDR2 is SVGIG (reference sequence). V lost 5 bases and J lost 10, with 17 bases in between. CDR3 length: 13 amino acids. This table comes from immunoSEQ multiplex PCR, and its TCRdb copy is limited to in-frame clones, with some not included. Among 120,000 or so clones listed, almost 70% were seen once. This receptor was obtained from a woman between 70 and 85 years old with acute or convalescent COVID-19. Sequenced material: peripheral blood. The chain links TRBV30 to TRBJ1-4; tentatively, D is TRBD1 (5 bases). The CDR3 reads CAWETARSGKLFF. The CDR3 DNA reads as TGTGCCTGGGAGACAGCTAGATCGGGAAAACTGTTTTTT.